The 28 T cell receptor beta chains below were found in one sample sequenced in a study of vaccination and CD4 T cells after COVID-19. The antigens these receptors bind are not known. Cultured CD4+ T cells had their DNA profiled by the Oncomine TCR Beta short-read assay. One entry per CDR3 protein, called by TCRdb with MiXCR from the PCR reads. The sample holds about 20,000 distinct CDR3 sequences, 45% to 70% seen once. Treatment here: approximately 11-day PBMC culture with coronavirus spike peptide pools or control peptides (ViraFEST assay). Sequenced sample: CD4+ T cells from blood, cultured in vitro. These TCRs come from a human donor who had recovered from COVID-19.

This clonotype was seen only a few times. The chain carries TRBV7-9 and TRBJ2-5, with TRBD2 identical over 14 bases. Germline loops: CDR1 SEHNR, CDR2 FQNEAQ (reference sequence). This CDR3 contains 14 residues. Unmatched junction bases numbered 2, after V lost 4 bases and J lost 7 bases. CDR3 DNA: TGTGCCAGCAGCTCCGGACTAGCGGGGGGGACCCAGTACTTC. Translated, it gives CASSSGLAGGTQYF.

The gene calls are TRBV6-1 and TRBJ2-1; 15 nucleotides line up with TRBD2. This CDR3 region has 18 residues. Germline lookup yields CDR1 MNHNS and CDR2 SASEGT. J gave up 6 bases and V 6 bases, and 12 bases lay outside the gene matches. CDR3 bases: TGTGCCAGCAGCATATCGGGACTAGCGGGGGGTCTCGGCAATGAGCAGTTCTTC. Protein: CASSISGLAGGLGNEQFF.

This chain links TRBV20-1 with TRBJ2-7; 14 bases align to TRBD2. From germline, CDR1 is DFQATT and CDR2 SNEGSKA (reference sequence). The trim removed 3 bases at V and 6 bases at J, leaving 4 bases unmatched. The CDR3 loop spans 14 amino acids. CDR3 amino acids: CSASAGTSGGEQYF. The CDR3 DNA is TGCAGTGCTAGTGCGGGGACTAGCGGGGGCGAGCAGTACTTC.

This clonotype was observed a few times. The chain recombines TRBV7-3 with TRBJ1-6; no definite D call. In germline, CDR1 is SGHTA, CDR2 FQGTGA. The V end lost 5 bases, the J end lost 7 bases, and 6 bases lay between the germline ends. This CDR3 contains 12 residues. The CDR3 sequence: CASSRGNSPLHF. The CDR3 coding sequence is TGTGCCAGCAGCCGAGGGAATTCACCCCTCCACTTT.

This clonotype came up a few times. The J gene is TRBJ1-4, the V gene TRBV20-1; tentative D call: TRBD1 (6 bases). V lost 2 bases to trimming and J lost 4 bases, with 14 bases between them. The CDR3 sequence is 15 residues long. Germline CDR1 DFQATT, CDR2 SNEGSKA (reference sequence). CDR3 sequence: CSARQQRTDNEKLFF. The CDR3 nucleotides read TGCAGTGCTAGACAACAAAGGACAGATAATGAAAAACTGTTTTTT.

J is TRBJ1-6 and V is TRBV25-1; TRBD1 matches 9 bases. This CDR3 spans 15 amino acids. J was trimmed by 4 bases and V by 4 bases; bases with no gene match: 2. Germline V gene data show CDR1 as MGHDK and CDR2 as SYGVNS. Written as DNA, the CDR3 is TGTGCCAGCAGTGCCGGGACAGGGTATAATTCACCCCTCCACTTT. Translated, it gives CASSAGTGYNSPLHF. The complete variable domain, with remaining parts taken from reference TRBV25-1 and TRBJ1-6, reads EADIYQTPRYLVIGTGKKITLECSQTMGHDKMYWYQQDPGMELHLIHYSYGVNSTEKGDLSSESTVSRIRTEHFPLTLESARPSHTSQYLCASSAGTGYNSPLHFGNGTRLTVT.

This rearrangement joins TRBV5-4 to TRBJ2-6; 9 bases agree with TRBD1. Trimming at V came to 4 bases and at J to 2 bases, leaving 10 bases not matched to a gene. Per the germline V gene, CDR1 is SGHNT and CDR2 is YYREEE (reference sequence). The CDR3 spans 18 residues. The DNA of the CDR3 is TGTGCCAGCAGCACACCCGGGACAGGGCGGGCTGGGGCCAACGTCCTGACTTTC. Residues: CASSTPGTGRAGANVLTF.

The CDR3 region is CASSIVSQSGYTF. CDR3 nucleotide sequence: TGTGCCAGTAGTATTGTATCACAGAGCGGCTACACCTTC. V and J are TRBV19 and TRBJ1-2; D remains ambiguous. Germline CDR1 is LNHDA and CDR2 is SQIVND (reference sequence). The CDR3 runs 13 residues. Trimming stripped 3 bases from V and 8 bases from J, with 13 bases between.

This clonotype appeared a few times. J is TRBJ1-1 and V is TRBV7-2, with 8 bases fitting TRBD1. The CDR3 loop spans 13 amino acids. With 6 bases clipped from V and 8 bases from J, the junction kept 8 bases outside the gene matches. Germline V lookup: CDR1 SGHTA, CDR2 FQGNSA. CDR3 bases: TGTGCCAGCAGTTTTATGGGACAGGCAGAAGCTTTCTTT. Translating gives CASSFMGQAEAFF.

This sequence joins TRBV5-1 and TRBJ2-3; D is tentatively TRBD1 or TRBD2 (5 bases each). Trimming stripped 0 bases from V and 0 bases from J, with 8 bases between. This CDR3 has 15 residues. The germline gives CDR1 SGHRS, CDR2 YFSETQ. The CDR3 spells CASSLVGDSTDTQYF. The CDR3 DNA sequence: TGCGCCAGCAGCTTGGTGGGGGATAGCACAGATACGCAGTATTTT.

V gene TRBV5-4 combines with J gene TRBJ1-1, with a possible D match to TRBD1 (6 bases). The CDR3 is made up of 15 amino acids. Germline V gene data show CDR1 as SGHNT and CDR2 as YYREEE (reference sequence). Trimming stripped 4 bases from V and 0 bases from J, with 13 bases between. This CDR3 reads CASSPGGRVNTEAFF. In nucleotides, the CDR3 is TGTGCCAGCAGCCCGGGGGGCAGGGTGAACACTGAAGCTTTCTTT.

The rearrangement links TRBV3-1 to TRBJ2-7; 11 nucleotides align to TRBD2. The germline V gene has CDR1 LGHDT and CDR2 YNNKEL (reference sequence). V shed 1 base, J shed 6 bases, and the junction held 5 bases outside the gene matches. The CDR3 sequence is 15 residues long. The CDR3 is CASSQGSLAGGEQYF. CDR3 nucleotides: TGTGCCAGCAGCCAAGGCAGCCTAGCGGGAGGCGAGCAGTACTTC.

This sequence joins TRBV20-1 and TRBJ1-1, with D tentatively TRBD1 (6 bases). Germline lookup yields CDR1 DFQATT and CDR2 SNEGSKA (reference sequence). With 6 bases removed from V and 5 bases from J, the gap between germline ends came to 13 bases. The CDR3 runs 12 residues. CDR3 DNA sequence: TGCAGTGCCAGCAGGGGTGGGACTGAAGCTTTCTTT. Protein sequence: CSASRGGTEAFF.

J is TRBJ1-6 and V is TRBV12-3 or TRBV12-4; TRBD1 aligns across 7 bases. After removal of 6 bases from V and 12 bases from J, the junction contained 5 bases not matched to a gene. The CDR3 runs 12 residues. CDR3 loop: CASRSTGEPLHF. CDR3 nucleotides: TGTGCCAGCAGGTCTACAGGGGAACCCCTCCACTTT.

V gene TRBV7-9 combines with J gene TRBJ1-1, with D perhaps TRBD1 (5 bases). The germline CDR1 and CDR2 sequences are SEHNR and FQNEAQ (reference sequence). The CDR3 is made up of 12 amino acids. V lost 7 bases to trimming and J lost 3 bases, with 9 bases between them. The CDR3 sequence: CASTRGDTEAFF. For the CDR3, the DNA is TGTGCCAGCACCCGAGGGGACACTGAAGCTTTCTTT.

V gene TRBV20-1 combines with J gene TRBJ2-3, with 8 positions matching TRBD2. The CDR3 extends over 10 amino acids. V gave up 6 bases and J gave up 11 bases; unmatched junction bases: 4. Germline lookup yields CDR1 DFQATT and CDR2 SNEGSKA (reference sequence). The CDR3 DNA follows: TGCAGTGCCGGGGGGGCCCGGCAGTATTTT. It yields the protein CSAGGARQYF.

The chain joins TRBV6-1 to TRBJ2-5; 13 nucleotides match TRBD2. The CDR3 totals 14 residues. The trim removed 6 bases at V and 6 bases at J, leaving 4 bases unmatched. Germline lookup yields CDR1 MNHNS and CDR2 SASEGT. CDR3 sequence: CASRRLAGGQTQYF. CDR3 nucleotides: TGTGCCAGCAGACGACTAGCGGGGGGACAGACCCAGTACTTC.

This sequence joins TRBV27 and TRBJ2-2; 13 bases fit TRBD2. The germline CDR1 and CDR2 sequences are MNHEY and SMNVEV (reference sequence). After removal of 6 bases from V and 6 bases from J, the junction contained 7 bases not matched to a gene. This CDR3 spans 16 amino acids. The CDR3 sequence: CASSTGLAGVPGELFF. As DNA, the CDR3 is TGTGCCAGCAGCACAGGACTAGCGGGAGTCCCCGGGGAGCTGTTTTTT.

The CDR3 reads CSARDLLAGGAETGELFF. DNA for the CDR3: TGCAGTGCTAGAGATCTGCTGGCCGGGGGAGCCGAAACCGGGGAGCTGTTTTTT. This chain links TRBV20-1 with TRBJ2-2; D is perhaps TRBD2 (6 bases). The ends were cut back, 0 bases at V and 5 bases at J, with 22 bases in the middle. The germline gives CDR1 DFQATT, CDR2 SNEGSKA (reference sequence). The CDR3 consists of 18 residues.

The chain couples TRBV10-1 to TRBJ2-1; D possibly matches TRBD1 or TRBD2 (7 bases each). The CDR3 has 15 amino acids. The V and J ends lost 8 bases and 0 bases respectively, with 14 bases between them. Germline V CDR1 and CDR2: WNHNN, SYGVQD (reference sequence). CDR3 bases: TGCGCCAGCCCGAGCGGGGACAGCTCCTACAATGAGCAGTTCTTC. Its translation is CASPSGDSSYNEQFF.

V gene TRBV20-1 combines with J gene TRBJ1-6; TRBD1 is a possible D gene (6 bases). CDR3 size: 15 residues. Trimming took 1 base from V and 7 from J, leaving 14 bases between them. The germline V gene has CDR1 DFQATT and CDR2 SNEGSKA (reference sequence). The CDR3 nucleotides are TGCAGTGCTAGAGCGTCTGGACAGAAGAATTCACCCCTCCACTTT. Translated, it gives CSARASGQKNSPLHF.

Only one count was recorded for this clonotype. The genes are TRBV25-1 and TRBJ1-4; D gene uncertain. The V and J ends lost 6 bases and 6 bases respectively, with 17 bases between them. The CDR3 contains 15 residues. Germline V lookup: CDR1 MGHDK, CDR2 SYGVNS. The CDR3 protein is CASRGSWTFDEKLFF. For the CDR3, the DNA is TGTGCCAGCAGGGGGTCGTGGACGTTCGATGAAAAACTGTTTTTT. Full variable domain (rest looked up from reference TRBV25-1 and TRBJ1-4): EADIYQTPRYLVIGTGKKITLECSQTMGHDKMYWYQQDPGMELHLIHYSYGVNSTEKGDLSSESTVSRIRTEHFPLTLESARPSHTSQYLCASRGSWTFDEKLFFGSGTQLSVL.

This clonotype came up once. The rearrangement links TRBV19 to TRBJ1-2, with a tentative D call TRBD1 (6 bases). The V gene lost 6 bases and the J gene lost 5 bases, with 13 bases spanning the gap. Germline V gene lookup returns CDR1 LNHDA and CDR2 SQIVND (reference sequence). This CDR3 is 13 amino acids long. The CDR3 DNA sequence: TGTGCCAGTAGGCAGGGGCAGCGATATGGCTACACCTTC. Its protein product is CASRQGQRYGYTF.

The CDR3 nucleotides read TGTGCCAGCAGTTTACGGGGGGCCGAGCAGTACTTC. It translates to CASSLRGAEQYF. The rearrangement joins TRBV12-3 or TRBV12-4 to TRBJ2-7; possible D gene TRBD2, 7 bases. This CDR3 contains 12 residues. Trimming pared 2 bases from V and 6 bases from J, leaving 8 bases between.

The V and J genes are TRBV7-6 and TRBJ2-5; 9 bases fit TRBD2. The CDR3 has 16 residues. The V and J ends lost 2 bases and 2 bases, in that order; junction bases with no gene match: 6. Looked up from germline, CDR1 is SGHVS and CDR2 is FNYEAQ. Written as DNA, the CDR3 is TGTGCCAGCAGCTTAAGTCTAGCGGGGAGACAAGAGACCCAGTACTTC. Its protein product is CASSLSLAGRQETQYF.

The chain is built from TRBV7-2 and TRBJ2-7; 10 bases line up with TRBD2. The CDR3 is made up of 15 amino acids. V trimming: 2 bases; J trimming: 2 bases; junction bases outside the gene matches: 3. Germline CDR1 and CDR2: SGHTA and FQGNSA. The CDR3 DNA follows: TGTGCCAGCAGCTTATCTAGCGGGAGTACCTACGAGCAGTACTTC. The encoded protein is CASSLSSGSTYEQYF.

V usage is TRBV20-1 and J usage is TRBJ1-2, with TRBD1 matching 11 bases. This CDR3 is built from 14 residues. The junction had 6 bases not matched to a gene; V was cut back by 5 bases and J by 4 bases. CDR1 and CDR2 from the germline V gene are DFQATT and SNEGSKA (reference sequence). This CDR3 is CSAWTGGWGYGYTF. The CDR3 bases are TGCAGTGCTTGGACAGGGGGCTGGGGCTATGGCTACACCTTC.

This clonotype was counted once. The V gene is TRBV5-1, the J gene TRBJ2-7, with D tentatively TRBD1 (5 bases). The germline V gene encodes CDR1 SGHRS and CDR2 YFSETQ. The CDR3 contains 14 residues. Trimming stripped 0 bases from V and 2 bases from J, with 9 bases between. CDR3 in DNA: TGCGCCAGCAGCTTGGAAGGGGTCCCCTACGAGCAGTACTTC. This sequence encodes CASSLEGVPYEQYF.